The sequence of this TCR beta chain was determined in a study of spatial heterogeneity in lung cancer (dated by TCRdb to between 2018 and 2020). With respect to the entire study: Samples were obtained from 70 to 85 patients with early-stage, untreated non-small cell lung cancer from the lung TRACERx cohort. In the raw uncorrected reads, each unique combination of TCR and UMI appeared more than ten times on average. Nonsynonymous mutation counts, determined by whole-exome sequencing of tumor tissue, were related to TCR repertoire features. The study quantitatively compared TCR alpha and beta repertoires across multiple tumor regions, matched nontumor lung and blood in non-small cell lung cancer. At surgery, both alpha and beta chains were TCR-sequenced in under 250 tumor regions, 63 to 65 matched nontumor lung samples and a few dozen PBMC samples. Follow-up PBMC samples were sequenced whenever the samples were available, and the median time to follow-up was roughly two years after resection. Beta-chain transcripts were consistently detected in greater numbers than alpha-chain transcripts, which likely reflects a higher abundance of beta-chain transcripts.

The sample's time point label is to be understood as: blood at routine non-recurrence follow-up after resection. Without any cell sorting, TCR sequencing was performed on whole RNA extracted either from tumor and nontumor lung tissue or from cryopreserved PBMC samples. Only patients with enough RNA available from two or more tumor regions were chosen for TCR sequencing. Broad study findings and their caveats: Additional single-cell paired TCR alpha and beta sequencing was considered necessary to confirm, at a functional level, the hypothesis that regional TCRs recognize regional mutations. Ubiquitous expanded tumor TCRs were found in blood more often at tumor resection than at routine follow-up. Comparisons of baseline and follow-up blood repertoires included only approximately 14 patients.

This clonotype was recorded a few times. The antigen it binds to is not known. No much larger clonotype is one base removed from it; base qualities were not supplied. The V end loses 2 bases and the J end loses 0 bases, and a stretch of 7 bases separates them. There are 15 amino acids in the CDR3, from cysteine to phenylalanine inclusive. Only CDR3 DNA is held: 45 bases, read in frame from base 1. CDR1 and CDR2, looked up from the germline V gene, are SGHTA and FQGTGA. Receptor libraries were prepared by 5' RACE. Sequencer: NextSeq 500. In the TCR library protocol, a unique molecular identifier was attached to each TCR cDNA molecule so that PCR and sequencing errors could be corrected. The authors' analysis ran thus. TCR identification, UMI-based error correction and CDR3 extraction were all carried out with Decombinator tools. Expanded TCRs were defined as those above a frequency of 2 per 1,000, corresponding to the top 1% of the tumor frequency distribution. Renyi diversity was computed with the R vegan package after each repertoire had been subsampled 100 times to 5,000 TCRs. CDR3 similarity networks were built from amino acid triplet string-kernel similarity, connecting CDR3s with pairwise similarity above 0.82. TCRdb reanalyzed the raw reads on its own, using fastp at Q25 for trimming and MiXCR for clone calling, and kept in-frame beta chains. CDR3 protein duplicates are merged, each entry listing the most common genes and DNA. TCRdb's processing, not the authors', yielded these V and J calls. Within this sample are about 52,000 distinct CDR3 sequences, with around 7% of them counted one time only. Less than 45% of the sample rests with the top ten.

The sequence derives from a female donor with early-stage non-small cell lung cancer. The chain employs TRBV7-3 and TRBJ2-2; the D gene is not confidently resolved. The sequencing used PBMCs, collected at follow-up. The CDR3 reads CASSLWLPNTGELFF. The DNA sequence is given as TGTGCCAGCAGCTTATGGCTGCCGAACACCGGGGAGCTGTTTTTT. The reference TRBV7-3 and TRBJ2-2 proteins fill in what lies around the CDR3, so the full variable domain reads GAGVSQTPSNKVTEKGKYVELRCDPISGHTALYWYRQSLGQGPEFLIYFQGTGAADDSGLPNDRFFAVRPEGSVSTLKIQRTERGDSAVYLCASSLWLPNTGELFFGEGSRLTVL.